This entry concerns a single TCR beta chain. CDR1 and CDR2 from the germline V gene are SGHNT and YYREEE (reference sequence). V lost 5 bases and J lost 5; bases outside the gene matches: 6. The CDR3 length is 13 residues. The sample originates from a study of blood T cell repertoires in COVID-19. Overall study context: Samples taken during acute and convalescent COVID-19 were collected in the United States, Italy and Spain. Sources were T cells, B-cell-depleted T cells, or PBMCs; the material itself was cDNA or gDNA.

Original data processing: Amplification from reference gene primers served as the basis for estimated nucleated cell counts. Clones were sequenced by immunoSEQ multiplex PCR, and TCRdb holds only the in-frame ones, with some missing. V and J calls plus clone size are reproduced from that table; the DNA served to infer D and trimming. The data contain roughly 180,000 clones, 70% to 90% of them singletons. Input material: peripheral blood. The V and J genes are TRBV5-4 and TRBJ1-2; 7 bases are shared with TRBD1. The TCR was taken from a man in his 70s with active or convalescent COVID-19. The CDR3 sequence is CASRGQVEYGYTF. The CDR3 DNA is TGTGCCAGCAGAGGACAGGTGGAGTATGGCTACACCTTC.